This TCR beta chain was captured by sequencing in a study of blood T cell repertoires in COVID-19. Germline CDR1 MNHNY, CDR2 SVGAGI (reference sequence). V was pared by 10 bases and J by 0 bases, with 9 bases of the junction left unmatched. The CDR3 totals 16 residues. This clone was picked up a small number of times. Using immunoSEQ multiplex PCR, the repertoire was profiled, and TCRdb retains in-frame clones only, with some absent. The sample holds about 250,000 clones, 84% seen once. The material sequenced was peripheral blood. The sequence was collected from a man in his fifties or sixties with acute or convalescent COVID-19. This chain joins TRBV6-6 and TRBJ1-4; 9 nucleotides agree with TRBD1. Written as DNA, the CDR3 is TGTGCCATCCGAGGGGACAGGGCATCAACTAATGAAAAACTGTTTTTT. Its protein product is CAIRGDRASTNEKLFF.